The rows below give T cell receptor beta chains drawn from one sample of a study of CD8 T cells in ankylosing spondylitis. TCRdb itself ran the 5' RACE reads through MiXCR, one entry per CDR3 protein. The table includes around 100,000 distinct CDR3 sequences, roughly 9% detected once. Sequencing was carried out using blood, either unsorted or a sorted T cell fraction (not recorded which). The source of these receptors is a male donor with ankylosing spondylitis. Each CDR3 is given with its conserved first and last residue. A D gene is named only where the DNA matches it firmly. Clone size is shown for a subset of rows, as once, few, many or a class of expanded clone.

j_call,v_call,clone_size,d_call,cdr3_nt,cdr3_aa
TRBJ2-2,TRBV7-9,few,.,TGTGCCTTCGCCAGCGCGTACACCGGGGAGCTGTTTTTT,CAFASAYTGELFF
TRBJ2-2,TRBV2,few,.,TGTGCCAGCAGTGGCACGAACACCGGGGAGCTGTTTTTT,CASSGTNTGELFF
TRBJ2-5,TRBV4-1,few,.,TGCGCCAGCAGCCCCGGGACAAGCCCCATGGAGACCCAGTACTTC,CASSPGTSPMETQYF
TRBJ1-2,TRBV5-6,.,TRBD1,TGTGCCAGCAGCGAGGACAGGGGGGAATTTGGCTACACCTTC,CASSEDRGEFGYTF
TRBJ2-7,TRBV7-9,.,.,TGTGCCAGTGAGGAAGGGGCCTACGAGCAGTACTTC,CASEEGAYEQYF
TRBJ2-7,TRBV5-1,many,.,TGCGCCAGCAGCTTGTGGGAACCCTCCTACGAGCAGTACTTC,CASSLWEPSYEQYF
TRBJ2-7,TRBV6-5,few,.,TGTGCCAGCAGTTACTCGTCCAACAGGGATGACGAGCAGTACTTC,CASSYSSNRDDEQYF
TRBJ2-2,TRBV6-5,many,.,TGTGCCAGCAGTTACCCGTTAGCGGAGGCCCGCTCGAACACCGGGGAGCTGTTTTTT,CASSYPLAEARSNTGELFF
TRBJ1-1,TRBV9,few,.,TGTGCCAGCAGCGTAGGGGGCAGGGCGAACACTGAAGCTTTCTTT,CASSVGGRANTEAFF
TRBJ1-6,TRBV2,.,.,TGTGCCAGCAGGGCGGACAGAAATAATTCACCCCTCCACTTT,CASRADRNNSPLHF
TRBJ2-7,TRBV12-3/TRBV12-4,few,.,TGTGCCAGCAGCTTTATCTCCTACGAGCAGTACTTC,CASSFISYEQYF
TRBJ2-1,TRBV2,few,TRBD1,TGTGCCAGCAGTGAGTCCAGGGGGTCCTACAATGAGCAGTTCTTC,CASSESRGSYNEQFF
TRBJ2-7,TRBV7-9,few,TRBD1,TGTGCCAGCAGCTCACTTGCGGTACAGGGGGCGAGATACGAGCAGTACTTC,CASSSLAVQGARYEQYF
TRBJ2-5,TRBV12-3/TRBV12-4,many,TRBD1,TGTGCCAGCAGTCCCGGGACAGGACCCGAAGACTTC,CASSPGTGPEDF
TRBJ2-4,TRBV6-2/TRBV6-3,many,.,TGTGCCAGCAGTTTCGGACGACTAGCCAAAAACATTCAGTACTTC,CASSFGRLAKNIQYF
TRBJ2-5,TRBV6-4,few,.,TGTGCCAGCAGTGTCTCGGAGGTAGAGACCCAGTACTTC,CASSVSEVETQYF
TRBJ1-5,TRBV2,few,.,TGTGCCAGCAGTGAATTTGCGGGGAATAGCAATCAGCCCCAGCATTTT,CASSEFAGNSNQPQHF
TRBJ2-1,TRBV12-3/TRBV12-4,few,.,TGTGCCAGCAGACTCCCGGGGAGCTCCTACAATGAGCAGTTCTTC,CASRLPGSSYNEQFF
TRBJ2-7,TRBV28,many,.,TGTGCCAGCAGTCCGGCCACTAGCTCCTACGAGCAGTACTTC,CASSPATSSYEQYF
TRBJ2-3,TRBV24-1,.,TRBD2,TGTGCCACCAGTGATTGGATTCCCGGGGCTAGCGGGAGTCCAGCAGATACGCAGTATTTT,CATSDWIPGASGSPADTQYF
TRBJ2-5,TRBV12-5,.,.,TGTGCTAGTGGTTTGTCCTCACTGGTGTACCAAGAGACCCAGTACTTC,CASGLSSLVYQETQYF
TRBJ1-4,TRBV12-3/TRBV12-4,many,.,TGTGCCAGCAGCTATGGGACTCTGGAAAAACTGTTTTTT,CASSYGTLEKLFF
TRBJ2-1,TRBV5-1,.,.,TGCGCCAGCAGCTCAGAAAGAGGGTGGGAGCAGTTCTTC,CASSSERGWEQFF
TRBJ2-7,TRBV7-9,few,.,TGTGCCAGCAGCTTTGAAGAATCCTACGAGCAGTACTTC,CASSFEESYEQYF
TRBJ2-3,TRBV6-1,few,.,TGTGCCAGCAGCCCCCCCGCGGAGAGCACAGATACGCAGTATTTT,CASSPPAESTDTQYF
TRBJ1-3,TRBV7-2,.,.,TGTGCCAGCAGCTTAGCTGTGCTCTCTGGAAACACCATATATTTT,CASSLAVLSGNTIYF
TRBJ2-2,TRBV24-1,many,.,TGTGCCACCAGTGATTTGAGTACCGGGGAGCTGTTTTTT,CATSDLSTGELFF
TRBJ1-1,TRBV24-1,.,.,TGTGCCACCAGTGAACCAGACAAGGGTGAAGCTTTCTTT,CATSEPDKGEAFF
TRBJ1-2,TRBV30,.,.,TGTGCCTGGGCCCAGGGAAACTATGGCTACACCTTC,CAWAQGNYGYTF
TRBJ1-4,TRBV4-2,.,.,TGTGCCAGCGGGGGCAGACTTAATGAAAAACTGTTTTTT,CASGGRLNEKLFF
TRBJ2-2,TRBV12-3/TRBV12-4,many,.,TGTGCCAGCATCTCGGGCACCGGGGAGCTGTTTTTT,CASISGTGELFF
TRBJ1-2,TRBV27,many,.,TGTGCCAGTCGAGCCACTCGTTCAGACCTCTATGGCTACACCTTC,CASRATRSDLYGYTF
TRBJ2-7,TRBV30,.,TRBD2,TGTGCCTGGAGTCCGGGACTAGCGTACTACGAGCAGTACTTC,CAWSPGLAYYEQYF
TRBJ1-2,TRBV15,many,.,TGTGCCACCAGCAGAGACTCCAACCGCCCGCTATATGGCTACACCTTC,CATSRDSNRPLYGYTF
TRBJ1-2,TRBV14,.,.,TGTGCCAGCAGCCAAGATCGGCGGTATGGCTACACCTTC,CASSQDRRYGYTF
TRBJ2-1,TRBV6-2/TRBV6-3,few,TRBD2,TGTGCCAGCAGCCACCCAACTAGCGAGCTACACAATGAGCAGTTCTTC,CASSHPTSELHNEQFF
TRBJ1-2,TRBV15,.,TRBD1,TGTGCCACCGGGACAGGGAGCAACTATGGCTACACCTTC,CATGTGSNYGYTF
TRBJ2-3,TRBV7-9,few,TRBD2,TGTGCCAGCAGCCACACTAGCGGTAGCACAGATACGCAGTATTTT,CASSHTSGSTDTQYF
TRBJ2-1,TRBV14,.,.,TGTGCCAGCAGCCAAGTTGCGGCCCGCTCCTACAATGAGCAGTTCTTC,CASSQVAARSYNEQFF
TRBJ2-7,TRBV13,many,.,TGTGCCAGCAGCCCGACTAGGGGATACTACGAGCAGTACTTC,CASSPTRGYYEQYF
TRBJ2-3,TRBV7-9,many,TRBD2,TGTGCCAGCACCGTAGCGGGAGGGCCGGCAGATACGCAGTATTTT,CASTVAGGPADTQYF
TRBJ2-3,TRBV7-9,few,TRBD2,TGTGCCAGCAGCGCGGTACGGGGGGGGCTAGGAGATACGCAGTATTTT,CASSAVRGGLGDTQYF
TRBJ2-2,TRBV20-1,many,.,TGCAGTGCTAGAGCAGGGAACACCGGGGAGCTGTTTTTT,CSARAGNTGELFF
TRBJ1-5,TRBV7-9,few,.,TGTGCCAGCAGCTTATGGGACTTAAATCAGCCCCAGCATTTT,CASSLWDLNQPQHF
TRBJ1-2,TRBV9,few,TRBD1,TGTGCCAGCAGGGAACAGGGGGCTGGCTACACCTTC,CASREQGAGYTF
TRBJ2-1,TRBV7-9,many,TRBD2,TGTGCCAGCAGCTTGGTAACTAGCGAGTACAATGAGCAGTTCTTC,CASSLVTSEYNEQFF
TRBJ2-7,TRBV7-6,.,TRBD2,TGTGCCAGCAGCTTAACTAGCGGGGGGGAGCAGTACTTC,CASSLTSGGEQYF
TRBJ2-1,TRBV15,many,.,TGTGCCACCAGCATAACTGGGCCCGGCTGGACCAATGAGCAGTTCTTC,CATSITGPGWTNEQFF
TRBJ2-2,TRBV24-1,many,.,TGTGCCACCAGTACCAGGGTTCAGGAGGCCGGGGAGCTGTTTTTT,CATSTRVQEAGELFF
TRBJ2-2,TRBV29-1,few,.,TGCAGCGTTGGTGGAGGGGCCGACACCGGGGAGCTGTTTTTT,CSVGGGADTGELFF
TRBJ2-1,TRBV13,few,TRBD2,TGTGCCAGCAGCCTAGGGACGGCGGGAGGGCCCAACAATGAGCAGTTCTTC,CASSLGTAGGPNNEQFF
TRBJ1-2,TRBV20-1,few,.,TGCAGTGCTAGCGAAGTACCACCCCGGGACATAGGTATAGCTAACTATGGCTACACCTTC,CSASEVPPRDIGIANYGYTF
TRBJ2-7,TRBV29-1,many,.,TGCAGCGTTGAAGTAGGGACCTACGAGCAGTACTTC,CSVEVGTYEQYF
TRBJ1-1,TRBV20-1,many,.,TGCAGTACAGAGATGAACACTGAAGCTTTCTTT,CSTEMNTEAFF
TRBJ2-1,TRBV7-9,many,TRBD2,TGTGCCAGCAGCTTCGGACTAGCGGGAGGTTTCGATGAGCAGTTCTTC,CASSFGLAGGFDEQFF
TRBJ1-1,TRBV24-1,few,.,TGTGCCACCATCACTGCGGGGGGTGAAGCTTTCTTT,CATITAGGEAFF
TRBJ2-3,TRBV7-8,few,.,TGTGCCAGCACCCGATCAGGTCGTAACACAGATACGCAGTATTTT,CASTRSGRNTDTQYF